The 32 T cell receptor beta chains given below trace back to one sample, sequenced in a study of cytomegalovirus exposure and HLA in healthy donors. Using immunoSEQ multiplex PCR, the repertoire was profiled, and TCRdb retains in-frame clones only, with some absent. Here the sample spans around 150,000 clones, around nine tenths being singletons. Material: PBMCs. These receptors originate from a woman under 30 in good health and CMV-seropositive.

The rearrangement links TRBV5-1 to TRBJ2-5, with D perhaps TRBD1 (5 bases). V was trimmed by 4 bases and J by 2 bases, leaving 12 bases between them. Germline V gene data show CDR1 as SGHRS and CDR2 as YFSETQ. CDR3 length equals 14 residues. The CDR3 sequence: CASSPGHSQETQYF. The CDR3 region has the DNA TGCGCCAGCAGCCCAGGACACTCGCAAGAGACCCAGTACTTC.

This clone was counted a single time. The chain carries TRBV6-6 and TRBJ2-7; 7 bases map to TRBD1. From germline, CDR1 is MNHNY and CDR2 SVGAGI (reference sequence). The V segment lost 10 bases and the J segment 4 bases; nucleotides outside the gene matches: 7. CDR3 size: 12 residues. The CDR3 region is CATHRGEYEQYF. In DNA, the CDR3 is TGTGCCACACACAGGGGAGAGTACGAGCAGTACTTC.

The rearrangement links TRBV18 to TRBJ2-7; 9 bases agree with TRBD1. In germline, CDR1 is KGHSH, CDR2 LQKENI. The length of the CDR3 is 15 residues. J lost 3 bases, V lost 1 base, and 4 bases had no gene match. DNA of the CDR3: TGTGCCAGCTCACCACGCGTGACAGGGGGCTACGAGCAGTACTTC. It encodes CASSPRVTGGYEQYF. Full variable domain (outside the CDR3, taken from reference TRBV18 and TRBJ2-7): NAGVMQNPRHLVRRRGQEARLRCSPMKGHSHVYWYRQLPEEGLKFMVYLQKENIIDESGMPKERFSAEFPKEGPSILRIQQVVRGDSAAYFCASSPRVTGGYEQYFGPGTRLTVT.

The chain employs TRBV11-3 and TRBJ2-1, with 11 positions matching TRBD2. The CDR3 consists of 16 residues. The junction had 8 bases not matched to a gene; V was cut back by 2 bases and J by 8 bases. CDR1 and CDR2 (germline): SGHNT, YENEEA. The CDR3 DNA is TGTGCCAGCAGCTTAACATTACTAGCGGGAGATCATGAGCAGTTCTTC. It is translated as CASSLTLLAGDHEQFF.

V is TRBV6-5 and J is TRBJ2-5, with unresolved D. There are 13 residues in the CDR3. The germline V gene has CDR1 MNHEY and CDR2 SVGAGI. Deletions cut 0 bases from V and 5 bases from J, with 7 bases between. The CDR3 sequence is CASSYSSRETQYF. DNA of the CDR3: TGTGCCAGCAGTTACTCGAGCCGGGAGACCCAGTACTTC.

The chain has TRBV2 and TRBJ1-4; 8 bases line up with TRBD1. CDR3 size: 14 residues. Germline assignment: CDR1 SNHLY and CDR2 FYNNEI. The ends lost 8 bases at V and 7 bases at J; junction bases unmatched: 9. The CDR3 nucleotides are TGTGCCAGCGGATGGACAGGGTCTGTTGAAAAACTGTTTTTT. It translates to CASGWTGSVEKLFF.

This chain joins TRBV30 and TRBJ2-7; 8 positions match TRBD1. The ends lost 5 bases at V and 3 bases at J; junction bases unmatched: 6. The V gene's germline CDR1 is GTSNPN and CDR2 SVGIG (reference sequence). The CDR3 runs 13 residues. The CDR3 is CAWGQGKGYEQYF. CDR3 in DNA: TGTGCCTGGGGACAGGGAAAGGGCTACGAGCAGTACTTC. The whole variable domain, filled in from reference TRBV30 and TRBJ2-7, reads SQTIHQWPATLVQPVGSPLSLECTVEGTSNPNLYWYRQAAGRGLQLLFYSVGIGQISSEVPQNLSASRPQDRQFILSSKKLLLSDSGFYLCAWGQGKGYEQYFGPGTRLTVT.

The CDR3 DNA follows: TGCGCCAGCAGCACAGGACTAGCACCACAAGAGACCCAGTACTTC. It yields the protein CASSTGLAPQETQYF. The chain combines TRBV5-1 with TRBJ2-5; TRBD2 matches at 8 bases. Germline CDR1 SGHRS, CDR2 YFSETQ. The length of the CDR3 is 15 residues. The J segment lost 2 bases and the V segment lost 4 bases, leaving 7 bases of the junction unmatched. The full variable domain, in which reference TRBV5-1 and TRBJ2-5 provide the parts outside the CDR3, is KAGVTQTPRYLIKTRGQQVTLSCSPISGHRSVSWYQQTPGQGLQFLFEYFSETQRNKGNFPGRFSGRQFSNSRSEMNVSTLELGDSALYLCASSTGLAPQETQYFGPGTRLLVL.

The chain links TRBV27 to TRBJ2-7, with D perhaps TRBD2 (6 bases). CDR1 and CDR2 (germline): MNHEY, SMNVEV (reference sequence). This CDR3 contains 14 residues. The ends were cut back, 6 bases at V and 2 bases at J, with 14 bases in the middle. CDR3 sequence: CASSRDWITYEQYF. CDR3 DNA sequence: TGTGCCAGCAGCCGGGACTGGATCACCTACGAGCAGTACTTC.

The rearrangement joins TRBV7-3 to TRBJ1-4; TRBD1 agrees at 7 bases. V was clipped by 1 base and J by 8 bases; unmatched bases: 7. The CDR3 contains 15 residues. The V gene's germline CDR1 is SGHTA and CDR2 FQGTGA. DNA of the CDR3: TGTGCCAGCAGCTTAAAGACAGGGCCGAACGAAAAACTGTTTTTT. Translation: CASSLKTGPNEKLFF.

The chain joins TRBV29-1 to TRBJ2-1; no clear D gene. The CDR3 extends over 11 amino acids. V shed 2 bases and J shed 7 bases, with 6 bases lying between them. Germline loops: CDR1 SQVTM, CDR2 ANQGSEA. Written as DNA, the CDR3 is TGCAGCGTTGAAATCCAGAATGAGCAGTTCTTC. Translating gives CSVEIQNEQFF.

This rearrangement joins TRBV19 to TRBJ2-3; no reliable D call. Trimming shortened V by 3 bases and J by 0 bases, and 10 bases separated the two germline ends. The CDR3 has 15 residues. Germline V gene data show CDR1 as LNHDA and CDR2 as SQIVND (reference sequence). The chain's CDR3 is CASSIAWRSTDTQYF. CDR3 coding DNA: TGTGCCAGTAGTATCGCTTGGCGGAGCACAGATACGCAGTATTTT.

This clone was recorded only once. The J gene is TRBJ2-1, the V gene TRBV27; 12 bases match TRBD2. V lost 2 bases to trimming and J lost 6 bases; unmatched junction nucleotides: 5. Looked up from germline, CDR1 is MNHEY and CDR2 is SMNVEV (reference sequence). The CDR3 spans 16 residues. The CDR3 DNA sequence: TGTGCCAGCAGTTTACTCCTAGCGGGAGGGCCCAATGAGCAGTTCTTC. Translated: CASSLLLAGGPNEQFF.

The chain carries TRBV28 and TRBJ2-7, with 8 bases identical to TRBD1. The CDR3 consists of 14 residues. Germline-derived CDR1 and CDR2 are MDHEN and SYDVKM. The trim removed 1 base at V and 8 bases at J, leaving 7 bases unmatched. In nucleotides, the CDR3 is TGTGCCAGCAGTTTATTGGCAGGGGGCAGGAAGCAGTACTTC. As protein: CASSLLAGGRKQYF.

The chain combines TRBV12-5 with TRBJ1-2; perhaps TRBD1 as D (5 bases). This CDR3 contains 13 residues. With 6 bases removed from V and 4 bases from J, the gap between germline ends came to 12 bases. Germline V gene data show CDR1 as LGHNT and CDR2 as FRNRAP. The DNA for the CDR3 is TGTGCTAGTGGGATTGGGGGGGGCTATGGCTACACCTTC. Amino acid sequence: CASGIGGGYGYTF.

The chain recombines TRBV7-9 with TRBJ1-4; TRBD1 matches at 10 bases. Germline loops: CDR1 SEHNR, CDR2 FQNEAQ (reference sequence). Trimming removed 5 bases from V and 10 bases from J; junction bases left unmatched: 4. This CDR3 region has 13 residues. CDR3 sequence (DNA): TGTGCCAGCAGCCGCGGGACAGGGGCAAAACTGTTTTTT. It specifies CASSRGTGAKLFF. Complete variable domain (other parts from reference TRBV7-9 and TRBJ1-4): DTGVSQNPRHKITKRGQNVTFRCDPISEHNRLYWYRQTLGQGPEFLTYFQNEAQLEKSRLLSDRFSAERPKGSFSTLEIQRTEQGDSAMYLCASSRGTGAKLFFGSGTQLSVL.

V and J are TRBV30 and TRBJ2-1; 11 positions match TRBD2. From germline, CDR1 is GTSNPN and CDR2 SVGIG (reference sequence). V gave up 2 bases and J gave up 4 bases; unmatched junction bases: 7. This CDR3 has 16 residues. The CDR3 region is CAWSTEGLAAYNEQFF. CDR3 bases: TGTGCCTGGAGTACTGAGGGACTAGCGGCTTACAATGAGCAGTTCTTC.

The chain links TRBV2 to TRBJ1-2; 8 bases are a match to TRBD1. There are 14 residues in the CDR3. Germline assignment: CDR1 SNHLY and CDR2 FYNNEI. The junction had 14 bases not matched to a gene; V was cut back by 10 bases and J by 7 bases. CDR3 region: CATQWGTGSFGYTF. CDR3 DNA sequence: TGTGCCACCCAATGGGGGACAGGCAGTTTTGGCTACACCTTC.

Comments on this clone: A junction end diverges from the germline sequence, so it may reflect a read error. The chain is built from TRBV7-7 and TRBJ2-5; 11 bases match TRBD2. Germline V gives CDR1 SSHAT, CDR2 FNYEAQ (reference sequence). The CDR3 spans 15 residues. This CDR3 reads CASSQTLAGGETQYF. DNA of the CDR3: TGTGCTAGCAGCCAGACCCTAGCGGGAGGAGAGACCCAGTACTTC.

This chain connects TRBV12-2 to TRBJ2-1; the table names TRBD2, a call not compared with the DNA. TRBV12-2 is tagged as a pseudogene. This CDR3 comprises 14 residues. The CDR3 here is CASRPSSEINEQFF. The CDR3 DNA reads TGTGCAAGTCGCCCCAGCTCGGAGATAAATGAGCAGTTCTTC.

The CDR3 nucleotides are TGTGCCAGCAGCCCGACAGGGCCCTACAATGAGCAGTTCTTC. It codes for CASSPTGPYNEQFF. V and J are TRBV6-4 and TRBJ2-1, with 7 bases identical to TRBD1. Germline loops: CDR1 MRHNA, CDR2 SNTAGT. The CDR3 sequence is 14 residues long. The junction had 4 bases not matched to a gene; V was cut back by 6 bases and J by 2 bases.

The table lists this clone with a count of one. The rearrangement links TRBV6-1 to TRBJ2-7; no clear D. The V gene lost 7 bases and the J gene lost 6 bases, with 13 bases spanning the gap. The CDR3 totals 12 residues. CDR1 and CDR2 from the germline V gene are MNHNS and SASEGT. CDR3 coding DNA: TGTGCCAGCACCTTTACCAGAAGCGAGCAGTACTTC. As protein: CASTFTRSEQYF.

The chain combines TRBV7-2 with TRBJ2-1; maybe TRBD2 (5 bases). Germline V gene lookup returns CDR1 SGHTA and CDR2 FQGNSA. The CDR3 runs to 13 residues. The V end was cut by 5 bases, the J end by 6 bases, with 11 bases between. CDR3 coding DNA: TGTGCCAGCAGCCAACTGGAGGCCAATGAGCAGTTCTTC. Protein: CASSQLEANEQFF.

The chain is built from TRBV11-2 and TRBJ2-1; 12 bases are shared with TRBD2. This CDR3 region has 15 residues. V lost 5 bases to trimming and J lost 6 bases; unmatched junction nucleotides: 5. The germline CDR1 and CDR2 sequences are SGHAT and FQNNGV. CDR3 bases: TGTGCCAGCAGCCGCCTAGCGGGAGGGGGCAATGAGCAGTTCTTC. This sequence encodes CASSRLAGGGNEQFF.

This chain joins TRBV5-1 and TRBJ2-3; 7 bases map to TRBD1. CDR1 is SGHRS and CDR2 is YFSETQ in the germline V gene. The CDR3 length is 16 residues. The J segment lost 3 bases and the V segment lost 2 bases, leaving 9 bases of the junction unmatched. In nucleotides, the CDR3 is TGCGCCAGCAGCTTAAGGTCGGGACAGATTACAGATACGCAGTATTTT. Translation gives CASSLRSGQITDTQYF.

The genes are TRBV5-4 and TRBJ2-7; 14 bases align to TRBD2. V dropped 4 bases and J dropped 4; count of bases not matched to a gene: 7. Per the germline V gene, CDR1 is SGHNT and CDR2 is YYREEE (reference sequence). CDR3 length: 16 amino acids. In DNA, the CDR3 is TGTGCCAGCAGCCAGGGACTAGCGGGAGCGTTGTACGAGCAGTACTTC. Its translation is CASSQGLAGALYEQYF.

The chain employs TRBV7-9 and TRBJ1-1, with TRBD1 matching 8 bases. J lost 5 bases, V lost 6 bases, and 5 bases had no gene match. CDR3 length equals 13 residues. Germline values: CDR1 SEHNR, CDR2 FQNEAQ (reference sequence). The CDR3: CASRWTGRTEAFF. The CDR3 nucleotides read TGTGCCAGCAGATGGACAGGGCGGACTGAAGCTTTCTTT.

The DNA for the CDR3 is TGTGCCAGCAGCGGACAGGGGGCGAGGGGGGAGGATTCCTACGAGCAGTACTTC. Translation: CASSGQGARGEDSYEQYF. The rearrangement joins TRBV7-9 to TRBJ2-7; TRBD1 agrees at 11 bases. Germline CDR1 reads SEHNR; CDR2 reads FQNEAQ (reference sequence). The CDR3 runs 18 residues. With 5 bases clipped from V and 1 base from J, the junction kept 13 bases outside the gene matches.

The genes are TRBV27 and TRBJ2-1; 10 positions agree with TRBD2. This CDR3 spans 15 amino acids. V shed 2 bases, J shed 6 bases, and the junction held 4 bases outside the gene matches. Germline V gene lookup returns CDR1 MNHEY and CDR2 SMNVEV (reference sequence). For the CDR3, the DNA is TGTGCCAGCAGTTTAGGCCCTAGCGGGAGCAATGAGCAGTTCTTC. Residues: CASSLGPSGSNEQFF.

The chain carries TRBV27 and TRBJ1-2; D not certain. V dropped 5 bases and J dropped 2 bases, with 15 bases sitting between them. CDR3 length: 15 residues. The germline gives CDR1 MNHEY, CDR2 SMNVEV (reference sequence). CDR3 bases: TGTGCCAGCAGTCTACGGGCGGGGATCAACTATGGCTACACCTTC. Translating it yields CASSLRAGINYGYTF.

This chain uses TRBV28 with TRBJ1-5, with 10 bases matching TRBD1. CDR3 length: 20 amino acids. V gave up 3 bases and J gave up 2 bases; unmatched junction bases: 16. CDR1 is MDHEN and CDR2 is SYDVKM in the germline V gene. CDR3: CASSFISGTGDVNGNQPQHF. CDR3 in DNA: TGTGCCAGCAGTTTTATCTCGGGGACAGGGGATGTTAATGGCAATCAGCCCCAGCATTTT.

The V call is TRBV11-2, the J call TRBJ2-1; TRBD2 matches at 14 bases. The CDR3 runs to 17 residues. Germline V gene lookup returns CDR1 SGHAT and CDR2 FQNNGV. J gave up 14 bases and V 5 bases, and 17 bases lay outside the gene matches. CDR3: CASSQGLAGVQRLDKFF. The CDR3 DNA is TGTGCCAGCAGCCAGGGACTAGCGGGAGTCCAGCGCCTAGACAAGTTCTTC.